This TCR beta chain originates from a study of PD-1 blockade in classical Hodgkin lymphoma. Points from the study as a whole: Newly diagnosed patients reportedly trailed healthy donors in baseline TCR diversity. Complete responders possessed baseline diversity comparable to newly diagnosed patients. CD4+ TCR diversity, unlike CD8+, climbed significantly by C4D1. Although disease activity or prior therapy may be involved, causes of the repertoire differences remain undefined.

Germline CDR1 is LGHNA and CDR2 is YSLEER. CDR3 length: 15 residues. The V end was cut by 1 base, the J end by 14 bases, with 20 bases between. Time point given: cycle 4 day 1 (C4D1), after less than 7 weeks of nivolumab. Each patient's relapse followed autologous stem cell transplantation, and brentuximab vedotin exposure varied. Negative magnetic selection isolated CD4+ T cells from thawed PBMCs. Concerning this clone: What it binds is not known.

TCRdb's table, derived via immunoSEQ multiplex PCR, lists solely in-frame clones and lacks some. The data show 25,000 to 30,000 clones, around 85% seen once. The chain couples TRBV4-3 to TRBJ2-2; D unresolved. This sequence was found in a human donor with classical Hodgkin lymphoma. The sequences come from CD4+ T cells from blood, collected before the fourth cycle of nivolumab. CDR3: CASSQVGQVPLPLFF. In DNA, the CDR3 is TGCGCCAGCAGCCAAGTGGGTCAGGTCCCTCTTCCCCTGTTTTTT.